The clone carrying this T cell receptor (beta chain) was seen ten or more times. Antigen specificity is unknown. The sample comes from a study of T cells after posttransplantation cyclophosphamide. Measured with immunoSEQ multiplex PCR; TCRdb has only the in-frame clones, and not every one. The record shows about 36,000 clones for this sample, with no singletons present. Findings and caveats of the study: Recipient CMV seropositivity and CMV reactivation strongly tracked TRB clonality. TRB overlap between skin or GI tissue T cells and blood was limited.

The receptor was isolated from a girl between 10 and 17 years old in good health, CMV-negative, and a related stem cell transplant donor. Sequenced material: PBMCs.

CDR3 sequence (DNA): TGTGCCTGGGGAGACCGAACCTACGAGCAGTACTTC. This sequence encodes CAWGDRTYEQYF. The chain couples TRBV30 to TRBJ2-7; D is unclear. Germline CDR1 is GTSNPN and CDR2 is SVGIG (reference sequence). V lost 5 bases to trimming and J lost 2 bases, with 10 bases between them. The CDR3 runs 12 residues.